Listed below are T cell receptor beta chains from one sample, sequenced in a study of STAT3 mutations in large granular lymphocyte leukemia. Generated by immunoSEQ multiplex PCR, the TCRdb table keeps only in-frame clones and is missing some. In the table there are roughly 22,000 clones, 85% to 95% of which are singletons. Material: peripheral blood mononuclear cells. The receptors were sampled from a man aged 35-49 years with T-cell large granular lymphocyte leukemia. Some clones in this sample may be carry-over from other donors' samples. CDR3s include the opening cysteine and the closing phenylalanine or tryptophan. A D gene is named only where the DNA matches it firmly. Size is stated for part of the rows, as once, few or many counts, or as a class when the clone is expanded.

V gene,clone size,J gene,D gene,CDR3 DNA,CDR3 protein
TRBV7-9,-,TRBJ1-1,-,TGTGCCAGCAGTTCCCTCTCACAGAAGAACACTGAAGCTTTCTTT,CASSSLSQKNTEAFF
TRBV29-1,-,TRBJ1-4,TRBD1,TGCAGCGTCGGGACAGGAGGGGGTGAAAAACTGTTTTTT,CSVGTGGGEKLFF
TRBV10-2,-,TRBJ2-2,-,TGCGCCAGCAGCCAGGCCGTCCGGGTCGGGGAGCTGTTTTTT,CASSQAVRVGELFF
TRBV10-2,-,TRBJ1-2,-,TGCGCCAGCATGACAGATTCCTATGGCTACACCTTC,CASMTDSYGYTF
TRBV4-1,-,TRBJ1-1,-,TGCGCCAGCAGCCAAACCCAGATGAACACTGAAGCTTTCTTT,CASSQTQMNTEAFF
TRBV4-3,-,TRBJ1-3,-,TGCGCCAGCAGCCAAGTACAGGGTCCCCCTCGAAACACCATATATTTT,CASSQVQGPPRNTIYF
TRBV6-5,-,TRBJ1-1,TRBD1,TGTGCCAGCAGTCTCTGGACAGGGAACACTGAAGCTTTCTTT,CASSLWTGNTEAFF
TRBV5-4,-,TRBJ2-2,-,TGTGCCAGCAGTCCTGAGCTACGTGCTCACGGGGAGCTGTTTTTT,CASSPELRAHGELFF
TRBV5-1,-,TRBJ2-4,TRBD2,TGCGCCAGCAGCATCGCGGGCGGGGGGGCCGAACTAGCCAAAAACATTCAGTACTTC,CASSIAGGGAELAKNIQYF
TRBV5-6,-,TRBJ2-6,-,TGTGCCAGCAGCTTGGGACACCCGGGGGCCAACGTCCTGACTTTC,CASSLGHPGANVLTF
TRBV5-1,once,TRBJ2-7,-,TGCGCCAGCACCCAAACCACGAGCTCCTACGAGCAGTACTTC,CASTQTTSSYEQYF
TRBV2,-,TRBJ2-1,TRBD1,TGTGCCAGCAGTGAGCGGACAGGGGGCAGTGGGAATGAGCAGTTCTTC,CASSERTGGSGNEQFF
TRBV7-9,-,TRBJ1-4,-,TGTGCCAGCAGCTCCCCGGGACTACTTCTTGGTAATGAAAAACTGTTTTTT,CASSSPGLLLGNEKLFF
TRBV14,-,TRBJ1-2,-,TGTGCCAGCAGCCAGACGGGCCGCGATGGCTACACCTTC,CASSQTGRDGYTF
TRBV28,-,TRBJ1-1,-,TGTGCCAGCATCCCGGGGGGGGCTACTGAAGCTTTCTTT,CASIPGGATEAFF
TRBV6-6,-,TRBJ1-1,-,TGTGCCAGCAGTCCCGACCGGGGGAACACTGAAGCTTTCTTT,CASSPDRGNTEAFF
TRBV6-5,once,TRBJ1-1,-,TGTGCCAGCAGTAAGCGGGGGACCACTGAAGCTTTCTTT,CASSKRGTTEAFF
TRBV7-9,-,TRBJ2-3,TRBD1,TGTGCCAGCAGCCCCCGACAGGGGGACACAGATACGCAGTATTTT,CASSPRQGDTDTQYF
TRBV4-1,-,TRBJ2-2,TRBD2,TGCGCCAGCAGCGTACTAGCGACGAACACCGGGGAGCTGTTTTTT,CASSVLATNTGELFF
TRBV6-5,-,TRBJ1-2,-,TGTGCCAGCAGTTACTCCAGGGGAAGTTTCTATGGCTACACCTTC,CASSYSRGSFYGYTF
TRBV7-9,-,TRBJ2-2,-,TGTGCCAGCAGAAGAGGGGTGGCCGGGGAGCTGTTTTTT,CASRRGVAGELFF
TRBV5-4,-,TRBJ1-5,-,TGTGCCAGCAGCTTGGGGGGGGTTGGCAGCAATCAGCCCCAGCATTTT,CASSLGGVGSNQPQHF
TRBV9,few,TRBJ2-1,-,TGTGCCAGCAGCGTAGGGGGGGCGAGTTTAGTTGAGCAGTTCTTC,CASSVGGASLVEQFF
TRBV13,-,TRBJ2-5,-,TGTGCCAGCAGCTTAGCAGGGGAGACCCAGTACTTC,CASSLAGETQYF
TRBV9,-,TRBJ2-3,-,TGTGCCAGCAGCGCAGGTCCTAGCACAGATACGCAGTATTTT,CASSAGPSTDTQYF
TRBV7-9,-,TRBJ1-1,TRBD1,TGTGCCAGCAGCTTAGGGACAGGCCACGAAGCTTTCTTT,CASSLGTGHEAFF
TRBV18,once,TRBJ2-5,-,TGTGCCAGCTCACCAGGCGGACTGGGAGAGCAGTACTTC,CASSPGGLGEQYF
TRBV10-3,-,TRBJ2-7,TRBD1,TGTGCCATCAGGCAGGGGGCGGGGGAGCAGTACTTC,CAIRQGAGEQYF
TRBV5-5,-,TRBJ2-3,TRBD2,TGTGCCAGCAGCTCTATGTTCGGGACTAGCGGGGGAAACACAGATACGCAGTATTTT,CASSSMFGTSGGNTDTQYF
TRBV6-6,-,TRBJ2-3,TRBD2,TGTGCCAGCAGTTGGAGCGGGGGGGCCGGCACAGATACGCAGTATTTT,CASSWSGGAGTDTQYF
TRBV7-9,-,TRBJ2-5,TRBD2,TGTGCCAGCAGCCCCCGTCTTCGGGGGGAGGGGGAGACCCAGTACTTC,CASSPRLRGEGETQYF
TRBV28,once,TRBJ2-5,TRBD1,TGTGCCAGCAGTGTGACAGGGGCGGAGACCCAGTACTTC,CASSVTGAETQYF
TRBV19,-,TRBJ2-2,TRBD1,TGTGCCAGTGTCCGGGGGACAGGGGTCACCGGGGAGCTGTTTTTT,CASVRGTGVTGELFF
TRBV5-6,-,TRBJ1-1,-,TGTGCCAGCAGCTTGGGGGCCGGGACAAACTCCGGAGCTTTCTTT,CASSLGAGTNSGAFF
TRBV6-5,-,TRBJ1-5,-,TGTGCCAGCAGTTCCATCCGTCAGGGTGGCAATCAGCCCCAGCATTTT,CASSSIRQGGNQPQHF
TRBV5-4,-,TRBJ2-7,-,TGTGCCAGCAGCATGGGCGGGACTTCCTCCTACGAGCAGTACTTC,CASSMGGTSSYEQYF
TRBV4-2,-,TRBJ1-1,-,TGTGCCAGCAGCCAAGCGGGGAACACTGAAGCTTTCTTT,CASSQAGNTEAFF
TRBV5-1,once,TRBJ1-1,-,TGCGCCAGCAGCTTGCCAGGACGGAACACTGAAGCTTTCTTT,CASSLPGRNTEAFF
TRBV15,-,TRBJ1-1,-,TGTGCCACCAGCAGAGGTGGCCTGAACACTGAAGCTTTCTTT,CATSRGGLNTEAFF